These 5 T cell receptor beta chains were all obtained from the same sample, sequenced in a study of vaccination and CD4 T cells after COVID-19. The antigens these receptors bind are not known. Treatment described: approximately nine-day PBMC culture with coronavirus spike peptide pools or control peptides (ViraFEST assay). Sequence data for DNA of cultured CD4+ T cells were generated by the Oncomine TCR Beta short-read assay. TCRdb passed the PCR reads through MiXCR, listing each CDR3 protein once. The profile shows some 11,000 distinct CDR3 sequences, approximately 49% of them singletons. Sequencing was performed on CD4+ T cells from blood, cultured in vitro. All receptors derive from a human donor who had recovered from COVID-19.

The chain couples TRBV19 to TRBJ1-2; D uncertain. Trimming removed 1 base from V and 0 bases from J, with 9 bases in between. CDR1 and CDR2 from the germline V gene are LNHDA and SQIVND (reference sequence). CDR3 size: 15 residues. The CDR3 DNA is TGTGCCAGTAGTATAGTTCAGGCGGCTAACTATGGCTACACCTTC. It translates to CASSIVQAANYGYTF.

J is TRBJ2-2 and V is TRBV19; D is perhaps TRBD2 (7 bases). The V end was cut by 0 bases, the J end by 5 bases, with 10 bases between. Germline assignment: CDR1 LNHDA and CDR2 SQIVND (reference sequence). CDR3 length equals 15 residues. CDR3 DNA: TGTGCCAGTAGTATAGAGGGGGGGCGAACCGGGGAGCTGTTTTTT. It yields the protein CASSIEGGRTGELFF.

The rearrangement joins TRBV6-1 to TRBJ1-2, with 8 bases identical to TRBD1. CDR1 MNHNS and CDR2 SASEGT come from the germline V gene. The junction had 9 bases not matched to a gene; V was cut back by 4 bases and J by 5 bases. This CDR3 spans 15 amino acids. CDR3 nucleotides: TGTGCCAGCAGTGTATCAGGGGGCAAAGGGTATGGCTACACCTTC. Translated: CASSVSGGKGYGYTF.

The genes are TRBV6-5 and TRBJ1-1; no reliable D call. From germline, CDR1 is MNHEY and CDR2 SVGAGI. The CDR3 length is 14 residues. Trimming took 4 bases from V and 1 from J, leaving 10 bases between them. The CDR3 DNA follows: TGTGCCAGCAGTTTTTCCCTGGAGAACACTGAAGCTTTCTTT. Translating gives CASSFSLENTEAFF.

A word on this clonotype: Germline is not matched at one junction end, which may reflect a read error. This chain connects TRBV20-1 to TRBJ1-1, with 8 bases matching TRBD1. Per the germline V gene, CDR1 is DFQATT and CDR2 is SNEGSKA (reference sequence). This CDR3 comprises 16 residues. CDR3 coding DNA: TGCAGTGTTAGAGACCATGGGACAGGAATGAACACTGAAGCTTTCTTT. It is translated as CSVRDHGTGMNTEAFF.